What follows are 20 T cell receptor beta chains derived from one specimen sequenced in a study of blood T cells in healthy people across ages. Using a J-beta primer mix together with a sample-barcoded 5' primer, a second PCR was run for about 6 to 12 cycles. A single record per CDR3 protein comes from TCRdb applying MiXCR to the 5' RACE reads. The table includes some 900,000 distinct CDR3 sequences, under 50% detected once. Input material: blood. The receptors here all came from a young man in good health.

This clonotype came up a few times. The rearrangement joins TRBV5-1 to TRBJ2-1, with D perhaps TRBD1 or TRBD2 (6 bases each). The CDR3 loop spans 15 amino acids. Germline-derived CDR1 and CDR2 are SGHRS and YFSETQ. The V end lost 1 base, the J end lost 7 bases, and 15 bases lay between the germline ends. The CDR3, as DNA: TGCGCCAGCAGCTTGAATGGGGGGCTGGGGAATGAGCAGTTCTTC. The encoded protein is CASSLNGGLGNEQFF. Complete variable domain (other parts from reference TRBV5-1 and TRBJ2-1): KAGVTQTPRYLIKTRGQQVTLSCSPISGHRSVSWYQQTPGQGLQFLFEYFSETQRNKGNFPGRFSGRQFSNSRSEMNVSTLELGDSALYLCASSLNGGLGNEQFFGPGTRLTVL.

This clonotype was seen ten or more times. This chain connects TRBV7-8 to TRBJ1-6, with D maybe TRBD1 (5 bases). Per germline, CDR1 SGHVS and CDR2 FQNEAQ. The CDR3 covers 15 residues. The V end lost 5 bases, the J end lost 7 bases, and 15 bases lay between the germline ends. For the CDR3, the DNA is TGTGCCAGCAGCCCCGTTATTAGGGGCAATTCACCCCTCCACTTT. It is translated as CASSPVIRGNSPLHF.

CDR3 protein: CSAQHQETQYF. For the CDR3, the DNA is TGCAGTGCCCAGCACCAAGAGACCCAGTACTTC. The chain links TRBV20-1 to TRBJ2-5; no clear D gene. V lost 6 bases to trimming and J lost 0 bases, with 5 bases between them. Germline V gene lookup returns CDR1 DFQATT and CDR2 SNEGSKA (reference sequence). CDR3 length: 11 residues.

V and J are TRBV2 and TRBJ2-4; no firm D call. Trimming took off 3 bases at V and 3 bases at J, with 15 bases between the two ends. CDR1 is SNHLY and CDR2 is FYNNEI in the germline V gene. CDR3 length: 16 amino acids. The CDR3: CASSERLSFSKNIQYF. Written as DNA, the CDR3 is TGTGCCAGCAGTGAGAGACTCTCTTTTAGCAAAAACATTCAGTACTTC.

This chain connects TRBV11-3 to TRBJ2-1; TRBD2 aligns across 8 bases. Germline CDR1 reads SGHNT; CDR2 reads YENEEA. V trimming: 0 bases; J trimming: 6 bases; junction bases outside the gene matches: 7. This CDR3 region has 16 residues. The CDR3 nucleotides are TGTGCCAGCAGCTTAGACGGCGCGGGGGGCTCCAATGAGCAGTTCTTC. Its protein product is CASSLDGAGGSNEQFF.

A note on this clonotype: This may be a read error: a much more frequent sequence differs by one nucleotide. The chain carries TRBV5-1 and TRBJ1-2; D remains unclear. Deletions cut 4 bases from V and 6 bases from J, with 16 bases between. CDR1 is SGHRS and CDR2 is YFSETQ in the germline V gene. The length of the CDR3 is 14 residues. The CDR3 nucleotides are TGCGCCAGCAGCCTTTCGACCTTTATGGATGGCTACACCTTC. Translated, it gives CASSLSTFMDGYTF. Full variable domain (rest looked up from reference TRBV5-1 and TRBJ1-2): KAGVTQTPRYLIKTRGQQVTLSCSPISGHRSVSWYQQTPGQGLQFLFEYFSETQRNKGNFPGRFSGRQFSNSRSEMNVSTLELGDSALYLCASSLSTFMDGYTFGSGTRLTVV.

The rearrangement joins TRBV19 to TRBJ2-7; 11 bases align to TRBD2. Germline assignment: CDR1 LNHDA and CDR2 SQIVND (reference sequence). CDR3 length: 15 amino acids. V gave up 5 bases and J gave up 0 bases; unmatched junction bases: 3. The CDR3 DNA reads as TGTGCCAGTAGTGGGACTAGCGGACTCTCCTACGAGCAGTACTTC. Its protein product is CASSGTSGLSYEQYF.

Many counts were recorded for this clonotype. The rearrangement links TRBV29-1 to TRBJ2-1, with 7 bases lining up with TRBD1. Losses at the gene ends were 3 bases for V and 8 bases for J; bases not matched to a gene: 7. This CDR3 is 13 amino acids long. Per the germline V gene, CDR1 is SQVTM and CDR2 is ANQGSEA. CDR3 sequence: CSVERNRGYEQFF. DNA for the CDR3: TGCAGCGTTGAGAGGAACAGGGGCTATGAGCAGTTCTTC.

This chain joins TRBV6-2 or TRBV6-3 and TRBJ2-2, with TRBD1 matching over 11 bases. The J segment lost 3 bases and the V segment lost 0 bases, leaving 6 bases of the junction unmatched. The CDR3 totals 18 residues. The germline CDR1 and CDR2 sequences are MNHEY and SVGEGT. This chain's CDR3 is CASSYSRGQGVDTGELFF. The CDR3 DNA is TGTGCCAGCAGTTACTCACGGGGACAGGGGGTCGACACCGGGGAGCTGTTTTTT.

This clonotype has ten or more counts. The chain links TRBV7-3 to TRBJ2-4, with 7 bases identical to TRBD2. The CDR3 covers 15 residues. V shed 3 bases, J shed 3 bases, and the junction held 5 bases outside the gene matches. Germline CDR1 SGHTA, CDR2 FQGTGA. CDR3 loop: CASSLGGGDKNIQYF. DNA of the CDR3: TGTGCCAGCAGCTTGGGCGGGGGAGACAAAAACATTCAGTACTTC. Looking up the rest from reference TRBV7-3 and TRBJ2-4 gives the full variable domain: GAGVSQTPSNKVTEKGKYVELRCDPISGHTALYWYRQSLGQGPEFLIYFQGTGAADDSGLPNDRFFAVRPEGSVSTLKIQRTERGDSAVYLCASSLGGGDKNIQYFGAGTRLSVL.

V is TRBV7-3 and J is TRBJ2-5; 11 bases map to TRBD2. Germline CDR1 reads SGHTA; CDR2 reads FQGTGA. With 0 bases clipped from V and 1 base from J, the junction kept 7 bases outside the gene matches. The CDR3 sequence is 18 residues long. In nucleotides, the CDR3 is TGTGCCAGCAGCTTAACTAGCGGGGGGGCTGGGCTCCAAGAGACCCAGTACTTC. Translating gives CASSLTSGGAGLQETQYF.

This clonotype turned up a few times. The chain combines TRBV2 with TRBJ2-1; TRBD1 agrees at 8 bases. The CDR3 contains 15 residues. J gave up 10 bases and V 6 bases, and 14 bases lay outside the gene matches. The germline V gene encodes CDR1 SNHLY and CDR2 FYNNEI. The CDR3 reads CASSPQGAGLGEQFF. The CDR3 region has the DNA TGTGCCAGCAGCCCTCAGGGGGCCGGCTTAGGGGAGCAGTTCTTC.

The table lists this clonotype with many counts. The chain carries TRBV12-3 or TRBV12-4 and TRBJ2-1; 8 bases are a match to TRBD2. J was trimmed by 7 bases and V by 3 bases; bases with no gene match: 8. The CDR3 length is 15 residues. CDR3 residues: CASSFQRGSKNEQFF. CDR3 in DNA: TGTGCCAGCAGTTTCCAGCGGGGGTCTAAGAATGAGCAGTTCTTC.

This chain connects TRBV30 to TRBJ2-2; D ambiguous. Trimming removed 0 bases at V and 7 bases at J, with 6 bases between. CDR1 GTSNPN and CDR2 SVGIG come from the germline V gene (reference sequence). The CDR3 covers 12 residues. The CDR3 nucleotides read TGTGCCTGGAGTGTAGTCTACGGGGAGCTGTTTTTT. This sequence encodes CAWSVVYGELFF.

The chain carries TRBV5-5 and TRBJ2-4, with D perhaps matching TRBD1 or TRBD2 (5 bases each). This CDR3 comprises 15 residues. Germline-derived CDR1 and CDR2 are SGHKS and YYEKEE (reference sequence). The V and J ends lost 4 bases and 9 bases respectively, with 20 bases between them. CDR3 sequence (DNA): TGTGCCAGCAGCCAAACTCCCAGGGAGTCGGCCATTCAGTACTTC. Its protein is CASSQTPRESAIQYF.

The V and J genes are TRBV6-2 or TRBV6-3 and TRBJ2-3; D unresolved. The length of the CDR3 is 14 residues. V was shortened by 7 bases and J by 5 bases, with 16 bases between the two germline ends. Germline V gene lookup returns CDR1 MNHEY and CDR2 SVGEGT. The CDR3 DNA follows: TGTGCCAGCACCCGGACCCTGCTGATAGATACGCAGTATTTT. This codes for CASTRTLLIDTQYF.

This chain uses TRBV15 with TRBJ2-1; 9 bases align to TRBD2. The CDR3 sequence is 14 residues long. Germline V CDR1 and CDR2: LNHNV, YYDKDF (reference sequence). Trimming took 5 bases from V and 9 from J; bases not matched to a gene: 8. CDR3 coding DNA: TGTGCCACCAGCGGGCAAGCGGGAGGAATTGAGCAGTTCTTC. It specifies CATSGQAGGIEQFF.

The rearrangement links TRBV15 to TRBJ2-2, with 7 bases fitting TRBD1. V lost 9 bases and J lost 4; bases outside the gene matches: 8. The CDR3 runs to 14 residues. Germline-derived CDR1 and CDR2 are LNHNV and YYDKDF (reference sequence). The CDR3 DNA reads as TGTGCCACTAGAGGCCCAGGGGGCACCGGGGAGCTGTTTTTT. Protein product: CATRGPGGTGELFF.

The rearrangement links TRBV6-2 or TRBV6-3 to TRBJ2-1; 9 nucleotides agree with TRBD1. Trimming took 5 bases from V and 8 from J; bases not matched to a gene: 10. Germline CDR1 and CDR2: MNHEY and SVGEGT. This CDR3 spans 15 amino acids. The CDR3 region has the DNA TGTGCCAGCAGTCGCTTCCGGGACAGGGTCCATGAGCAGTTCTTC. Amino acids: CASSRFRDRVHEQFF.

This clonotype appeared a single time. The V gene is TRBV20-1, the J gene TRBJ2-2, with D possibly matching TRBD2 (5 bases). Looked up from germline, CDR1 is DFQATT and CDR2 is SNEGSKA (reference sequence). This CDR3 is 11 amino acids long. V was trimmed by 6 bases and J by 5 bases, leaving 7 bases between them. CDR3 amino acids: CSATGTGELFF. The CDR3 nucleotides are TGCAGTGCAACGGGGACCGGGGAGCTGTTTTTT.